A selection of T cell receptor beta chains follows, all from one sample in a study of blood T cell repertoires in COVID-19. The assay was immunoSEQ multiplex PCR, and TCRdb's table has in-frame clones only and misses some. In the table there are about 100,000 clones, about 80% of which are singletons. Material for sequencing was peripheral blood. The origin of the receptors is a man in his sixties or seventies with active or convalescent COVID-19. Both conserved end residues are part of each CDR3. D genes are given only for firm matches. Rows may omit the clone size; those that give it use once, few, many or a size class.

J: TRBJ1-5
size: NA
V: TRBV28
D: TRBD1
DNA: TGTGCCAGCAGTTGGGACAGGGAAAGACAGCCCCAGCATTTT
CDR3: CASSWDRERQPQHF

J: TRBJ2-5
size: NA
V: TRBV28
D: TRBD1
DNA: TGTGCCAGCAGTTTATTGAGGGGGCGAGAGACCCAGTACTTC
CDR3: CASSLLRGRETQYF

J: TRBJ2-3
size: NA
V: TRBV5-5
D: NA
DNA: TGTGCCTCCCGGTCGACTAATAAGGCCGAGGAGTATTTT
CDR3: CASRSTNKAEEYF

J: TRBJ2-5
size: NA
V: TRBV21-1
D: NA
DNA: TGTGCCAGCAGCACGGGGCGGGGGGCCCAGTACTTC
CDR3: CASSTGRGAQYF

J: TRBJ2-1
size: NA
V: TRBV10-3
D: NA
DNA: TGTGCCATCAGTGAGCAGAATGAGCAGTTCTTC
CDR3: CAISEQNEQFF

J: TRBJ2-2
size: NA
V: TRBV7-6
D: TRBD1
DNA: TGTGCCAGCATAACAACCGGGACAGCGAACACCGGGGAGCTGTTTTTT
CDR3: CASITTGTANTGELFF

J: TRBJ2-7
size: NA
V: TRBV27
D: TRBD1
DNA: TGTGCCAGCAGTCAGACAGGGGGCGACGAGCAGTACTTC
CDR3: CASSQTGGDEQYF

J: TRBJ2-7
size: once
V: TRBV25-1
D: TRBD1
DNA: TGTGCCAGCAGTGACGCAAGGACAGGAGGCTACGAGCAGTACTTC
CDR3: CASSDARTGGYEQYF

J: TRBJ1-4
size: NA
V: TRBV5-4
D: NA
DNA: TGTGCCAGCAGCCCATGGGGGCGAAGTGAAAAACTGTTTTTT
CDR3: CASSPWGRSEKLFF

J: TRBJ2-3
size: NA
V: TRBV7-2
D: TRBD1
DNA: TGTGCCAGCAGTCCAGCGAGGGGGCGCGGGCGTACGCAGTATTTT
CDR3: CASSPARGRGRTQYF

J: TRBJ1-1
size: NA
V: TRBV19
D: NA
DNA: TGTGCCAGTAGTATCGACACCATGAACACTGAAGCTTTCTTT
CDR3: CASSIDTMNTEAFF

J: TRBJ2-1
size: NA
V: TRBV5-1
D: NA
DNA: TGCGCCAGCAGCTTGATCGCAGGGTATGAGCAGTTCTTC
CDR3: CASSLIAGYEQFF

J: TRBJ2-3
size: NA
V: TRBV5-1
D: TRBD2
DNA: TGCGCCAGCAGCCGAACAGCGGGAGGGCTTCGCGCTAGCACAGATACGCAGTATTTT
CDR3: CASSRTAGGLRASTDTQYF

J: TRBJ1-2
size: NA
V: TRBV27
D: TRBD1
DNA: TGTGCCAGCAGTTTAGGACAGGGTGACGGCTACACCTTC
CDR3: CASSLGQGDGYTF

J: TRBJ1-4
size: NA
V: TRBV18
D: TRBD1
DNA: TGTGCCAGCTCACCAAGGACAGGGGATGGTGAAAAACTGTTTTTT
CDR3: CASSPRTGDGEKLFF

J: TRBJ2-7
size: NA
V: TRBV6-5
D: NA
DNA: TGTGCCAGCAGCTTCGACGGGTACGAGCAGTACTTC
CDR3: CASSFDGYEQYF

J: TRBJ2-4
size: NA
V: TRBV5-1
D: NA
DNA: TGCGCCAGCAGCTACCCCCGGGACTCAAGATTGGCCAAAAACATTCAGTACTTC
CDR3: CASSYPRDSRLAKNIQYF

J: TRBJ2-1
size: NA
V: TRBV5-4
D: TRBD1
DNA: TGTGCCAGCAGCTTGGCAGCAGGGGGCCCCAATGAGCAGTTCTTC
CDR3: CASSLAAGGPNEQFF

J: TRBJ2-7
size: NA
V: TRBV28
D: NA
DNA: TGTGCCAGCAGCCTCCGGGGTAGGGCCGTCTACGAGCAGTACTTC
CDR3: CASSLRGRAVYEQYF

J: TRBJ2-5
size: NA
V: TRBV7-2
D: NA
DNA: TGTGCCAGCAGCCCAAGGAGGCAAGGGCTGGGGGAGACCCAGTACTTC
CDR3: CASSPRRQGLGETQYF

J: TRBJ2-4
size: NA
V: TRBV5-4
D: TRBD2
DNA: TGTGCCAGCAGCTTGGAACTAGCGGGGGGAAAAAACATTCAGTACTTC
CDR3: CASSLELAGGKNIQYF

J: TRBJ1-1
size: once
V: TRBV5-1
D: NA
DNA: TGCGCCAGCAGCCGGACAAAGACAGGCTCTTGGAACACTGAAGCTTTCTTT
CDR3: CASSRTKTGSWNTEAFF

J: TRBJ2-1
size: NA
V: TRBV11-2
D: NA
DNA: TGTGCCAGCAGCTTAGGGGCCGGGAGTGCCTACAATGAGCAGTTCTTC
CDR3: CASSLGAGSAYNEQFF

J: TRBJ2-2
size: NA
V: TRBV7-6
D: NA
DNA: TGTGCCAGCAGCGCCTTGACGGAGAACGGGTGGACCGGGGAGCTGTTTTTT
CDR3: CASSALTENGWTGELFF

J: TRBJ2-7
size: few
V: TRBV3-1/TRBV3-2
D: NA
DNA: TGTGCCAGCAGCCAAGTTGGGAGTTACTACGAGCAGTACTTC
CDR3: CASSQVGSYYEQYF

J: TRBJ1-2
size: NA
V: TRBV7-3
D: TRBD1
DNA: TGTGCCAGCAGCCCGGGACAGGGCAAGAGGTATGGCTACACCTTC
CDR3: CASSPGQGKRYGYTF

J: TRBJ1-2
size: NA
V: TRBV7-6
D: NA
DNA: TGTGCCAGCAGCTTAGGGGTCAGAGCCCTAGGAATCTACACCTTC
CDR3: CASSLGVRALGIYTF

J: TRBJ2-2
size: NA
V: TRBV7-8
D: NA
DNA: TGTGCCAGCAGCTCAGGGTCCCTGTTTTTT
CDR3: CASSSGSLFF